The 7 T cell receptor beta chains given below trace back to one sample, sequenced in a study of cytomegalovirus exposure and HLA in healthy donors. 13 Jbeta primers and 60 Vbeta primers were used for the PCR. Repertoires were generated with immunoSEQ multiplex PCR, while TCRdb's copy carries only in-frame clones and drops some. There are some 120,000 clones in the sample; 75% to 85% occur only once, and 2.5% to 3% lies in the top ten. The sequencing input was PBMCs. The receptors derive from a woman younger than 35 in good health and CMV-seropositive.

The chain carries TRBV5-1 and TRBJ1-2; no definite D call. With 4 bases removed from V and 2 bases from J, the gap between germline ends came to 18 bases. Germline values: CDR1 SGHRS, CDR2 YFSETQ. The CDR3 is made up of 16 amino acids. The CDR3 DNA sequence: TGCGCCAGCAGCCCGGTACAGAACCTCCTCAACTATGGCTACACCTTC. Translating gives CASSPVQNLLNYGYTF.

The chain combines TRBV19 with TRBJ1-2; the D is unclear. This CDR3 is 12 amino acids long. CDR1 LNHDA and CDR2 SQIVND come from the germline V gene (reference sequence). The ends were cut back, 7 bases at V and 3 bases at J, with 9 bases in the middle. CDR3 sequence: CASNEGDYGYTF. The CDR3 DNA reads TGTGCCAGTAACGAGGGCGACTATGGCTACACCTTC.

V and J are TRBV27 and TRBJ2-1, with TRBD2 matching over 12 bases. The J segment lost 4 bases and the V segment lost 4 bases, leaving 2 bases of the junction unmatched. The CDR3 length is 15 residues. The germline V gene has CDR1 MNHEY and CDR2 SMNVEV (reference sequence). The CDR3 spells CASSSSGRAYNEQFF. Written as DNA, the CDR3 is TGTGCCAGCAGTTCTAGCGGGAGGGCGTACAATGAGCAGTTCTTC.

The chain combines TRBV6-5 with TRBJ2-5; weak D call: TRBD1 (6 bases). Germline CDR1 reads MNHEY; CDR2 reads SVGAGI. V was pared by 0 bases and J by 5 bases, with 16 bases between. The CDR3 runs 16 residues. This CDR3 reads CASSYSVPGAGETQYF. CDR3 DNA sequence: TGTGCCAGCAGTTACTCTGTTCCAGGGGCAGGGGAGACCCAGTACTTC.

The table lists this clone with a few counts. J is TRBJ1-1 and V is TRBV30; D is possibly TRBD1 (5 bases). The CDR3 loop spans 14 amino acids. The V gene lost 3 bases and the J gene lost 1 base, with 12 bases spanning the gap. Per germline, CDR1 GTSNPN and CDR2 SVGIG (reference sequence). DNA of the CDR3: TGTGCCTGGAGCGGGGGACTCTCGAACACTGAAGCTTTCTTT. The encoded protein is CAWSGGLSNTEAFF.

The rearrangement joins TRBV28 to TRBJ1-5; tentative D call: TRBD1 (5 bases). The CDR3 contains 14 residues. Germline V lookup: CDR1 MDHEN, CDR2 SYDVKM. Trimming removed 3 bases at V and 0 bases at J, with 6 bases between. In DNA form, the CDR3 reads TGTGCCAGCAGTTTCAGGGCTAGCAATCAGCCCCAGCATTTT. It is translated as CASSFRASNQPQHF. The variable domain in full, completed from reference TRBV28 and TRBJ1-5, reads DVKVTQSSRYLVKRTGEKVFLECVQDMDHENMFWYRQDPGLGLRLIYFSYDVKMKEKGDIPEGYSVSREKKERFSLILESASTNQTSMYLCASSFRASNQPQHFGDGTRLSIL.

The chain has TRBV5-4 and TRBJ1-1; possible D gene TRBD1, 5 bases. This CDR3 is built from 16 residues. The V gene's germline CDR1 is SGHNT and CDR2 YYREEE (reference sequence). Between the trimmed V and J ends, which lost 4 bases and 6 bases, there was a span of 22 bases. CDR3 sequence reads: CASSPGSSGVGAEAFF. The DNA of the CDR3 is TGTGCCAGCAGCCCAGGGAGTTCGGGAGTGGGCGCTGAAGCTTTCTTT.